This T cell receptor (beta chain) was sequenced for a study of shared clonotypes between healthy human individuals. The repertoire was sequenced with immunoSEQ multiplex PCR; TCRdb's copy has only in-frame clones and lacks some. Of about 600,000 clones listed, 95% to 98% are singletons. This clone has just one count. Per the germline V gene, CDR1 is MDHEN and CDR2 is SYDVKM. The CDR3 spans 13 residues. Trimming left V 2 bases short and J 4 bases short, with 8 bases between. Input material: naive CD4+ T cells sorted from blood. Subset denoted: CD45RA+ positively selected. V is TRBV28 and J is TRBJ1-1, with D unresolved. This receptor was identified in a woman aged 30 to 39 in good health. CDR3 in amino acids: CASSLQMGTEAFF. Here the CDR3 DNA reads TGTGCCAGCAGTTTACAGATGGGCACTGAAGCTTTCTTT. The full variable domain, its missing parts supplied by reference TRBV28 and TRBJ1-1, is DVKVTQSSRYLVKRTGEKVFLECVQDMDHENMFWYRQDPGLGLRLIYFSYDVKMKEKGDIPEGYSVSREKKERFSLILESASTNQTSMYLCASSLQMGTEAFFGQGTRLTVV.